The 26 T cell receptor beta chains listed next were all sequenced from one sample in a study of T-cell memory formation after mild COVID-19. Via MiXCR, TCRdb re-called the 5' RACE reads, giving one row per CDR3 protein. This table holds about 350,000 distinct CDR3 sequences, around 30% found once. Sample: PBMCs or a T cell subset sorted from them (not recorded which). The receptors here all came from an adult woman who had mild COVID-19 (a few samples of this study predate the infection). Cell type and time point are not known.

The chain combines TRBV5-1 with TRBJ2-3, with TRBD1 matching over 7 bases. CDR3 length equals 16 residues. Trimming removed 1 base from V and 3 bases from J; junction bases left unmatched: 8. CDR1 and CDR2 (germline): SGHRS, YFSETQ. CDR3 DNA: TGCGCCAGCAGCTTGCAAGGGGGCGCTTGGACAGATACGCAGTATTTT. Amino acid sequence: CASSLQGGAWTDTQYF.

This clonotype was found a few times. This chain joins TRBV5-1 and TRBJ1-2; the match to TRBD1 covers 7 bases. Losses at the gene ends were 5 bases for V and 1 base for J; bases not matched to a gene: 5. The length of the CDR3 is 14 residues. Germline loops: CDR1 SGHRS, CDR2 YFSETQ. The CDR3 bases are TGCGCCAGCAGACGCGGACAGGATAACTATGGCTACACCTTC. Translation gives CASRRGQDNYGYTF.

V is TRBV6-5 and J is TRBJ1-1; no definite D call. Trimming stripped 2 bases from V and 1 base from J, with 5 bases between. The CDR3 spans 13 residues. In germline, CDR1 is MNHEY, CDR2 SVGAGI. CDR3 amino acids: CASSYVANTEAFF. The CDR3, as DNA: TGTGCCAGCAGTTACGTGGCGAACACTGAAGCTTTCTTT.

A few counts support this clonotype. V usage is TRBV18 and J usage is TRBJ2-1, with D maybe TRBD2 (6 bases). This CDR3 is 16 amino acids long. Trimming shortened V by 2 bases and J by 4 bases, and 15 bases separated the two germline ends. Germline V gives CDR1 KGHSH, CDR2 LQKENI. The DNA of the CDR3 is TGTGCCAGCTCACCATTTTGGGCTAGCGAGTACAATGAGCAGTTCTTC. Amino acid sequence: CASSPFWASEYNEQFF.

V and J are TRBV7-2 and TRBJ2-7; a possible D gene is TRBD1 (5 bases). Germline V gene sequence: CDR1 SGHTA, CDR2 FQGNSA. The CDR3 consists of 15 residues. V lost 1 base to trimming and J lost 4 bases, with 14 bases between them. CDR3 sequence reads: CASSLGQHYLYEQYF. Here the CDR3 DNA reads TGTGCCAGCAGCTTAGGACAGCATTATCTTTACGAGCAGTACTTC.

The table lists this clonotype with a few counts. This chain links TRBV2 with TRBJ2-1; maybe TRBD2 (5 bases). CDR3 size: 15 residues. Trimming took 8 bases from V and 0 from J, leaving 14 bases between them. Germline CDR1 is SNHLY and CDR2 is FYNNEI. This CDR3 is CASLIGGPSYNEQFF. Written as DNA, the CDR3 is TGTGCCAGCCTAATCGGCGGGCCCTCCTACAATGAGCAGTTCTTC.

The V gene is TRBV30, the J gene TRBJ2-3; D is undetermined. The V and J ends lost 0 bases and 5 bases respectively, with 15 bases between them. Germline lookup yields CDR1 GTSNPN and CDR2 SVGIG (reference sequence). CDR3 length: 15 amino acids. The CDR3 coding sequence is TGTGCCTGGAGTGTATCGGCTCTCTGGGAAGATACGCAGTATTTT. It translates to CAWSVSALWEDTQYF.

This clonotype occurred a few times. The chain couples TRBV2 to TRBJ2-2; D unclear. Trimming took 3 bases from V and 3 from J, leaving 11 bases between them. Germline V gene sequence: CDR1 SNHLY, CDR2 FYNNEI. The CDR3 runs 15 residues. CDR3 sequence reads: CASSDNSGYTGELFF. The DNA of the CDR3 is TGTGCCAGCAGTGATAATTCTGGGTACACCGGGGAGCTGTTTTTT.

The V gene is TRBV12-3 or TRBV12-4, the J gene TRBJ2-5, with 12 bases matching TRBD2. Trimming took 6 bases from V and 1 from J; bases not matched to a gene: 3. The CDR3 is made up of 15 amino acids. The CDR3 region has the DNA TGTGCCAGCAGGCCGGGACTAGCGGGCCAAGAGACCCAGTACTTC. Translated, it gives CASRPGLAGQETQYF.

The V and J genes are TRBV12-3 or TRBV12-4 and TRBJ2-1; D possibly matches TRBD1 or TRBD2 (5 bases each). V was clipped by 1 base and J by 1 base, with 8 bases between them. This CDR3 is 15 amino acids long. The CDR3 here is CASSLVGVSYNEQFF. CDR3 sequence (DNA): TGTGCCAGCAGTTTAGTGGGGGTTTCCTACAATGAGCAGTTCTTC.

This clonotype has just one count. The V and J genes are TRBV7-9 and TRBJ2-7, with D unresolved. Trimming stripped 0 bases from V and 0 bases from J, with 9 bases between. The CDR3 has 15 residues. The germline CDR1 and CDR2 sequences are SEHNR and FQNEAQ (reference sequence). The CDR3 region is CASSLAGSYSYEQYF. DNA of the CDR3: TGTGCCAGCAGCTTAGCTGGCAGCTACTCCTACGAGCAGTACTTC.

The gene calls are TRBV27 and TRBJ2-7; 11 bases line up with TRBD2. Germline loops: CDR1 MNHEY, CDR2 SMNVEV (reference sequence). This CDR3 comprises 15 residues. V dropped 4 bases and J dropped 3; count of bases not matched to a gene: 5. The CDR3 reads CASSWLAGGIYEQYF. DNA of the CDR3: TGTGCCAGCAGTTGGTTAGCGGGGGGGATCTACGAGCAGTACTTC.

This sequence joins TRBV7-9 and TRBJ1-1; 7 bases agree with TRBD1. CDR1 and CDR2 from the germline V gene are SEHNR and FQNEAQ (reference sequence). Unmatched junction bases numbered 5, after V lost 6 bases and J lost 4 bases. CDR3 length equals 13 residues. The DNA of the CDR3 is TGTGCCAGCAGACCGAGACAGGGCACTGAAGCTTTCTTT. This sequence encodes CASRPRQGTEAFF.

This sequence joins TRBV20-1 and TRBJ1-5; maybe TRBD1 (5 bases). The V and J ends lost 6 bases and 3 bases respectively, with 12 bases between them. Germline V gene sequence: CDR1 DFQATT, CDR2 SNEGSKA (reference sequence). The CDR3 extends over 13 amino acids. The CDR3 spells CSAAGPFNQPQHF. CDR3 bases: TGCAGTGCGGCGGGACCCTTCAATCAGCCCCAGCATTTT.

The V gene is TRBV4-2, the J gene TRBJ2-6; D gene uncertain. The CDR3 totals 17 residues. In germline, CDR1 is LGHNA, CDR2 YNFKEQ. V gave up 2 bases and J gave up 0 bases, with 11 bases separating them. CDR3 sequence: CASSQSGVLSGANVLTF. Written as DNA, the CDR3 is TGTGCCAGCAGCCAAAGTGGGGTCCTCTCTGGGGCCAACGTCCTGACTTTC.

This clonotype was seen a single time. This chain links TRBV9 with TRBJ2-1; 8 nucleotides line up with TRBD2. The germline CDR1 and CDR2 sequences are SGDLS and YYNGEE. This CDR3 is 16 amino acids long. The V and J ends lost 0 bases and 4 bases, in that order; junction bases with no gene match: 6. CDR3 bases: TGTGCCAGCAGCGTAGCCAGCGGGAGTTGGTACAATGAGCAGTTCTTC. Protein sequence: CASSVASGSWYNEQFF.

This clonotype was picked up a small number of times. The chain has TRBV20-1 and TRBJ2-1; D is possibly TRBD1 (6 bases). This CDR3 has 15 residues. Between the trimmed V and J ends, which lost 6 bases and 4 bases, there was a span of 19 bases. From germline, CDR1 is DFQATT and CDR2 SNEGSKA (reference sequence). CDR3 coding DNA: TGCAGTGCGGATCGCTCAGGGGTCCTTTACAATGAGCAGTTCTTC. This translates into CSADRSGVLYNEQFF.

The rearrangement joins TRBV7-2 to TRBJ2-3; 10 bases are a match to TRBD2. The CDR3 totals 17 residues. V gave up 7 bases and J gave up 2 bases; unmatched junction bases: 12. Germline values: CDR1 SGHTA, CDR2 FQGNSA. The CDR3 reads CASTQFGTSVYTDTQYF. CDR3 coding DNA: TGTGCCAGCACCCAATTCGGGACTAGCGTATACACAGATACGCAGTATTTT.

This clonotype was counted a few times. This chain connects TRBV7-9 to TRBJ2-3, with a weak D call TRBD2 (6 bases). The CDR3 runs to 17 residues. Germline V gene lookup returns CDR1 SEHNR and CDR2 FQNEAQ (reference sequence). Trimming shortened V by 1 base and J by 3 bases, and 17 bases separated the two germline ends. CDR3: CASSLDRERLSTDTQYF. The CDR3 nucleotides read TGTGCCAGCAGCTTAGACCGGGAGAGGCTCTCAACAGATACGCAGTATTTT.

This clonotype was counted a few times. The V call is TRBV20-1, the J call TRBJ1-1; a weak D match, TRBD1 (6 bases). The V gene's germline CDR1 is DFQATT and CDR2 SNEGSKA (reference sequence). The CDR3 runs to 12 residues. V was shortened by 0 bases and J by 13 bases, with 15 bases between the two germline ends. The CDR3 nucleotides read TGCAGTGCTAGAGATAGGGGGACAAAGGGTTTCTTT. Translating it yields CSARDRGTKGFF.

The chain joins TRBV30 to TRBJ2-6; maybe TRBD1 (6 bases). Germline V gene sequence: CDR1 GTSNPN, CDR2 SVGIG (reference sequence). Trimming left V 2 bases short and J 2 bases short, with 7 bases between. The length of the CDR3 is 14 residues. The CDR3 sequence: CAWSHRAGANVLTF. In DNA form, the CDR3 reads TGTGCCTGGAGTCACAGGGCTGGGGCCAACGTCCTGACTTTC.

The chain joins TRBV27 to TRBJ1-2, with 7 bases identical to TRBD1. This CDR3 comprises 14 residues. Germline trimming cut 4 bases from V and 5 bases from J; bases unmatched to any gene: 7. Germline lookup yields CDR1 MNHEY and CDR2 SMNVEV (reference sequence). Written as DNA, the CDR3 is TGTGCCAGCAGTTCATCCGGGACAGATTATGGCTACACCTTC. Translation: CASSSSGTDYGYTF.

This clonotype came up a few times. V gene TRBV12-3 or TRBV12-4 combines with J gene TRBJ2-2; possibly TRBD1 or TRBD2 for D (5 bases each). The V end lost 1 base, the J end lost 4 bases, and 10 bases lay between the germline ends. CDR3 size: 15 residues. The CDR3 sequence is CASSLVRDATGELFF. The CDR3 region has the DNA TGTGCCAGCAGTTTAGTACGGGACGCCACCGGGGAGCTGTTTTTT.

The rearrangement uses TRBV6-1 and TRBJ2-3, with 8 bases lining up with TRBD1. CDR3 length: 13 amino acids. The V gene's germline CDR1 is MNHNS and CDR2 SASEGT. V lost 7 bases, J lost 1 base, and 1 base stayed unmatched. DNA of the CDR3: TGTGCCAGCATGGACAGGGGCACAGATACGCAGTATTTT. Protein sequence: CASMDRGTDTQYF.

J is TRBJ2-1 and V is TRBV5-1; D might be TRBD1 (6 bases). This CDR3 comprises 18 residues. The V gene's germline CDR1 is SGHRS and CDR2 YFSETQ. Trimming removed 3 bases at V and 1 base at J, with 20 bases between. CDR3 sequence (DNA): TGCGCCAGCAGCTCCCAACAACAGGGTCGAGGATCCTACAATGAGCAGTTCTTC. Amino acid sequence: CASSSQQQGRGSYNEQFF.

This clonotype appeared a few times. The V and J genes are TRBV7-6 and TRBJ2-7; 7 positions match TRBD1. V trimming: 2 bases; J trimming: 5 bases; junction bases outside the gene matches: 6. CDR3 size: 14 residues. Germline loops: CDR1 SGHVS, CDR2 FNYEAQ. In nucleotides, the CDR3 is TGTGCCAGCAGCTTATCCAGGGGGAACAACGAGCAGTACTTC. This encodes CASSLSRGNNEQYF.